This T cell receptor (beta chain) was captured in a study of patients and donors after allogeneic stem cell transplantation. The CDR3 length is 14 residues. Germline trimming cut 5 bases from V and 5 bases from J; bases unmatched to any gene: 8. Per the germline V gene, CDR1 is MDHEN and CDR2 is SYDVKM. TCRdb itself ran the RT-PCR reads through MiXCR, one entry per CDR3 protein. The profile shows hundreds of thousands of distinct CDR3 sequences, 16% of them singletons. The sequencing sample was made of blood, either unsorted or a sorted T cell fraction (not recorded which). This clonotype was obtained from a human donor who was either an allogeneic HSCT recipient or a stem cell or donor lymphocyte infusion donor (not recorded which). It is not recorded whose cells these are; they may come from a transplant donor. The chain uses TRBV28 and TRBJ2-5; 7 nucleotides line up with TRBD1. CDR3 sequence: CASSPWTGLETQYF. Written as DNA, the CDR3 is TGTGCCAGCAGTCCCTGGACAGGCCTGGAGACCCAGTACTTC.